Listed below are T cell receptor beta chains from one sample, sequenced in a study of T cells in Graves' hyperthyroidism and ophthalmopathy. TCRdb re-called the multiplex PCR reads through MiXCR, storing one row per CDR3 protein. The table has approximately 400,000 distinct CDR3 sequences, approximately 15% seen once. The sample consisted of blood. Receptor source: a woman in her sixties with Graves' hyperthyroidism. The CDR3 runs from the conserved cysteine through the conserved F or W. A D gene is named only where the DNA matches it firmly. For some rows the clone size is stated as once, few or many, or as a class when expanded; others skip it.

DNA | CDR3 | V | D | J | size
TGTGCCAGTAGTATAGATGGGACAGGGTACCAAGAGACCCAGTACTTC | CASSIDGTGYQETQYF | TRBV19 | TRBD1 | TRBJ2-5 | many
TGCGCCAGCAGGACTGGAACGGAGAACACCGGGGAGCTGTTTTTT | CASRTGTENTGELFF | TRBV5-1 | . | TRBJ2-2 | few
TGTGCCAGCAGCCGATTTAGGGACAGGGGCGCTTTCTTT | CASSRFRDRGAFF | TRBV7-2 | TRBD1 | TRBJ1-1 | many
TGTGCCAGCAGTGAACTCGGCCTAGCGGGAGGGCAGGGCGGGGAGCTGTTTTTT | CASSELGLAGGQGGELFF | TRBV25-1 | TRBD2 | TRBJ2-2 | few
TGTGCCAGCAGCCCCCTTAACCAGGGCTCCATGAACACTGAAGCTTTCTTT | CASSPLNQGSMNTEAFF | TRBV11-2 | . | TRBJ1-1 | .
TGTGCCAGCAGCCAAGGTGGCGGGTCCTACGAGCAGTACTTC | CASSQGGGSYEQYF | TRBV3-1 | . | TRBJ2-7 | many
TGTGCCAGCAGCGCTCCCCCCACCTACGAGCAGTACTTC | CASSAPPTYEQYF | TRBV11-3 | . | TRBJ2-7 | many
TGTGCCAGCAGACAGGGGAGGAACACTGAAGCTTTCTTT | CASRQGRNTEAFF | TRBV2 | TRBD1 | TRBJ1-1 | many
TGCGCCAGCATCGACAGTACGAACACTGAAGCTTTCTTT | CASIDSTNTEAFF | TRBV5-1 | . | TRBJ1-1 | many
TGTGCCAGCAGCTTGATTGGGACTAGCGGGATGGAGACCCAGTACTTC | CASSLIGTSGMETQYF | TRBV5-6 | TRBD2 | TRBJ2-5 | many
TGTGCCACCAGTAGTGGACAGGGGACCGGGGAGCTGTTTTTT | CATSSGQGTGELFF | TRBV24-1 | TRBD1 | TRBJ2-2 | many
TGCAGCGTTGTTTACCCGTCCCGGGACAGATACTACGAGCAGTTCTTC | CSVVYPSRDRYYEQFF | TRBV29-1 | TRBD1 | TRBJ2-1 | .
TGTGCCAGCAGCCAGCGAGACAGGGGGCGGGAGACCCAGTACTTC | CASSQRDRGRETQYF | TRBV3-1 | TRBD1 | TRBJ2-5 | many
TGCAGTGCTAGGTCTCTCACGGGGAACACTGAAGCTTTCTTT | CSARSLTGNTEAFF | TRBV20-1 | . | TRBJ1-1 | few
TGTGCCAGCAGCGGGACTAGCGCCACAGATACGCAGTATTTT | CASSGTSATDTQYF | TRBV9 | TRBD2 | TRBJ2-3 | few
TGCAGCGTTAGGGGGGACTCTGGGGCCAACGTCCTGACTTTC | CSVRGDSGANVLTF | TRBV29-1 | . | TRBJ2-6 | few
TGTGCCAGCAGAACTAGCAGTTGGGACGAGCAGTACTTC | CASRTSSWDEQYF | TRBV27 | . | TRBJ2-7 | .
TGTGCCAGCAGTTACTCGAGGCCCGGGACGGGTAATTCACCCCTCCACTTT | CASSYSRPGTGNSPLHF | TRBV6-5 | . | TRBJ1-6 | .
TGTGCCAGCACCTCTAATATGGTTAGCAATGAGCAGTTCTTC | CASTSNMVSNEQFF | TRBV6-1 | . | TRBJ2-1 | many
TGTGCCAGCAGCTTGGATAGAGGACAGACCCAGTACTTC | CASSLDRGQTQYF | TRBV5-4 | . | TRBJ2-5 | .
TGTGCCAGCAGCTTAGATCTCGCGGGAGGCCTTAATGAGCAGTTCTTC | CASSLDLAGGLNEQFF | TRBV11-2 | TRBD2 | TRBJ2-1 | many
TGTGCCAGCAGTTGGACAGCTCAAGAGACCCAGTACTTC | CASSWTAQETQYF | TRBV12-3/TRBV12-4 | . | TRBJ2-5 | many
TGTGCCAGCAGCTTAGCTAGCGGGAAGTTCGATACGCAGTATTTT | CASSLASGKFDTQYF | TRBV11-3 | TRBD2 | TRBJ2-3 | .
TGTGCCACCGGGGTCGGTGCCTACGAGCAGTACTTC | CATGVGAYEQYF | TRBV7-9 | . | TRBJ2-7 | many
TGCGCCAGCAGCGCGGGACTAGCGGACTACAATGAGCAGTTCTTC | CASSAGLADYNEQFF | TRBV2 | TRBD2 | TRBJ2-1 | many
TGCGCCAGCAGCTTTGGGCAGGCCACAGATACGCAGTATTTT | CASSFGQATDTQYF | TRBV5-1 | . | TRBJ2-3 | many
TGTGCCAGCACTTGGGACACGTCTTTAGGGAGAGAGACCCAGTACTTC | CASTWDTSLGRETQYF | TRBV6-5 | . | TRBJ2-5 | .
TGCAGTGCGGCGGGTCGCGGACACACTAGCACAGATACGCAGTATTTT | CSAAGRGHTSTDTQYF | TRBV20-1 | . | TRBJ2-3 | .
TGTGCCAGCAGTCAACTGGGTGGGGCTGAAGCTTTCTTT | CASSQLGGAEAFF | TRBV11-2 | . | TRBJ1-1 | many
TGTGCCAGCAGCCAAGCCGACAGGTACAATGAGCAGTTCTTC | CASSQADRYNEQFF | TRBV3-1 | . | TRBJ2-1 | .
TGTGCCAGCAGCGGGGACAAATACGAGCAGTACTTC | CASSGDKYEQYF | TRBV7-2 | . | TRBJ2-7 | .
TGCAGCGCCAGCTATGCAACTAATGAAAAACTGTTTTTT | CSASYATNEKLFF | TRBV29-1 | . | TRBJ1-4 | .
TGTGCCAGCAAGTCCTCGACTAGCGGGAGGGCCGAGCAGTACTTC | CASKSSTSGRAEQYF | TRBV2 | TRBD2 | TRBJ2-7 | .
TGTGCCAGCAGTTCCCTGACAGGGGGCGATGGCTACACCTTC | CASSSLTGGDGYTF | TRBV12-3/TRBV12-4 | TRBD1 | TRBJ1-2 | few
TGCGCCAGCAGCTTGGCCGGGACAGGGGGTGGCTACACCTTC | CASSLAGTGGGYTF | TRBV5-1 | TRBD1 | TRBJ1-2 | .
TGTGCCAGCAGGACAGACAGGGTTTTGAGAAACACCATATATTTT | CASRTDRVLRNTIYF | TRBV6-1 | TRBD1 | TRBJ1-3 | .
TGTGCCAGCAGCCTGAGGGGGTCCTCTCGCGAGCAGTACTTC | CASSLRGSSREQYF | TRBV11-2 | . | TRBJ2-7 | .
TGTGCCAGCAGCCAATCCCAGGGGGCCGGCGAGACCCAGTACTTC | CASSQSQGAGETQYF | TRBV3-1 | TRBD1 | TRBJ2-5 | many
TGTGCCAGCAGCCCGGACTTAAAGGAGACCCAGTACTTC | CASSPDLKETQYF | TRBV11-2 | . | TRBJ2-5 | .
TGTGCCAGCAGTTTCAGACTTTACACAGATACGCAGTATTTT | CASSFRLYTDTQYF | TRBV12-3/TRBV12-4 | . | TRBJ2-3 | many
TGTGCCAGCACTCTAGGGACAGCCTACACAGATACGCAGTATTTT | CASTLGTAYTDTQYF | TRBV12-3/TRBV12-4 | TRBD1 | TRBJ2-3 | .
TGTGCCAGTAGGCCGGGACAGTACCCCAACGAGGGATCTGAAGCTTTCTTT | CASRPGQYPNEGSEAFF | TRBV19 | TRBD1 | TRBJ1-1 | .
TGCGCCAGCAGCTGGGCAGAGACAGATACGCAGTATTTT | CASSWAETDTQYF | TRBV5-1 | . | TRBJ2-3 | many
TGTGCCAGCAGCAAACAGGGGGGCAAGGAGACCCAGTACTTC | CASSKQGGKETQYF | TRBV7-2 | TRBD1 | TRBJ2-5 | many